This T cell receptor beta chain was retrieved from a study of molecular identifiers for immune sequencing clone quantification. Broader study findings: Clonotypes surpassing 20 RNA copies contained over 97% of effector molecules, versus under 1% in naive cells. Spiked Jurkat TCR RNA equivalent to one cell reportedly surfaced among some 1 million naive cells.

Library preparation followed earlier protocols using designated TCR primers. Each CDR3 protein gets one entry after TCRdb re-called the PCR reads with MiXCR. The sample shows some 96,000 distinct CDR3 sequences, around 24% of them seen only once. A remark on this clonotype: The target antigen is unknown. Possible read error: a much larger clone is one base away.

Sorting isolated naive CD8 T cells as CD8+CD4-CCR7+CD45RA+ events. The sample consisted of naive CD8+ T cells from blood, with Jurkat cell RNA spiked in. Regarding subset: FACS-sorted CD8+CD4-CCR7+CD45RA+ naive T cells. The sequence came from a human donor in good health. Some libraries in this study had Jurkat cell RNA spiked in.

The CDR3 loop reads CASSFSVAETQYF. The CDR3 nucleotides are TGTGCCAGCAGCTTCTCAGTGGCAGAGACCCAGTACTTC. The chain is built from TRBV13 and TRBJ2-5; D unclear. The CDR3 is 13 amino acids. The germline CDR1 and CDR2 sequences are PRHDT and FYEKMQ (reference sequence). The V end was cut by 3 bases, the J end by 4 bases, with 9 bases between.